One sample yielded the 2 T cell receptor beta chains listed below, sequenced in a study of CD8+CD57+ T cells in acquired aplastic anemia. It was patients with CD8+CD57+ cell expansion by flow cytometry who were chosen for sequencing. Genomic DNA, the template, was used for profiling of the TCR beta VDJ and CDR3. TCRdb fed the reads into MiXCR, producing one record per CDR3 protein. Among around 180,000 distinct CDR3 sequences listed, approximately 48% were seen once. Sequenced input: sorted CD4+, CD8+, or CD8+CD57+ T cells (not recorded which) from PBMCs. Source of these receptors: a human donor with aplastic anemia.

The J gene is TRBJ2-7, the V gene TRBV19; D unclear. The CDR3 covers 14 residues. Trimming left V 2 bases short and J 2 bases short, with 10 bases between. Germline V gene lookup returns CDR1 LNHDA and CDR2 SQIVND (reference sequence). The CDR3 here is CASSIWRGAYEQYF. For the CDR3, the DNA is TGTGCCAGTAGTATATGGCGAGGAGCCTACGAGCAGTACTTC.

This clonotype has ten or more counts. The gene calls are TRBV12-3 or TRBV12-4 and TRBJ2-2; TRBD2 is a possible D gene (6 bases). This CDR3 contains 14 residues. The ends were cut back, 2 bases at V and 5 bases at J, with 9 bases in the middle. In DNA form, the CDR3 reads TGTGCCAGCAGTTTACTCGGAGGGACCGGGGAGCTGTTTTTT. The encoded protein is CASSLLGGTGELFF.